One and the same sample provided the 28 T cell receptor beta chains below, sequenced in a study of cytomegalovirus exposure and HLA in healthy donors. Primers: 60 Vbeta forward and 13 Jbeta reverse. Some clones are missing from TCRdb's copy, which holds only in-frame ones; the method was immunoSEQ multiplex PCR. The data contain some 200,000 clones, approximately 80% of them seen just once; the ten biggest clones take up roughly 2.8%. Specimen: PBMCs. These TCRs come from a woman between 45 and 60 years old in good health and CMV-seropositive.

J is TRBJ2-7 and V is TRBV19, with TRBD2 matching over 7 bases. Germline values: CDR1 LNHDA, CDR2 SQIVND (reference sequence). The J segment lost 6 bases and the V segment lost 6 bases, leaving 11 bases of the junction unmatched. The CDR3 length is 14 residues. The chain's CDR3 is CASSTLAGVSEQYF. In DNA form, the CDR3 reads TGTGCCAGTAGCACGCTGGCGGGGGTCAGCGAGCAGTACTTC. The full variable domain, its missing parts supplied by reference TRBV19 and TRBJ2-7, is DGGITQSPKYLFRKEGQNVTLSCEQNLNHDAMYWYRQDPGQGLRLIYYSQIVNDFQKGDIAEGYSVSREKKESFPLTVTSAQKNPTAFYLCASSTLAGVSEQYFGPGTRLTVT.

The J gene is TRBJ2-5, the V gene TRBV6-1, with 8 bases lining up with TRBD1. Per the germline V gene, CDR1 is MNHNS and CDR2 is SASEGT. Trimming at V came to 4 bases and at J to 5 bases, leaving 9 bases not matched to a gene. This CDR3 is 15 amino acids long. CDR3 coding DNA: TGTGCCAGCAGTGTTATCCAGGGGGCCCGGGAGACCCAGTACTTC. Protein product: CASSVIQGARETQYF.

The chain is built from TRBV11-2 and TRBJ2-1; 7 bases map to TRBD1. There are 15 residues in the CDR3. J gave up 1 base and V 4 bases, and 4 bases lay outside the gene matches. Germline values: CDR1 SGHAT, CDR2 FQNNGV. Written as DNA, the CDR3 is TGTGCCAGCAGCTCGGGACAGCCGTCCTACAATGAGCAGTTCTTC. Translation: CASSSGQPSYNEQFF. Looking up the rest from reference TRBV11-2 and TRBJ2-1 gives the full variable domain: EAGVAQSPRYKIIEKRQSVAFWCNPISGHATLYWYQQILGQGPKLLIQFQNNGVVDDSQLPKDRFSAERLKGVDSTLKIQPAKLEDSAVYLCASSSGQPSYNEQFFGPGTRLTVL.

The chain carries TRBV7-2 and TRBJ2-6; a possible D gene is TRBD1 (5 bases). In germline, CDR1 is SGHTA, CDR2 FQGNSA. This CDR3 comprises 19 residues. With 4 bases removed from V and 0 bases from J, the gap between germline ends came to 19 bases. The CDR3 here is CASSSTHTLTDSGANVLTF. CDR3 sequence (DNA): TGTGCCAGCAGCTCCACCCACACATTGACAGACTCTGGGGCCAACGTCCTGACTTTC.

This chain links TRBV5-8 with TRBJ2-2, with 9 nucleotides matching TRBD1. The CDR3 extends over 15 amino acids. The V and J ends lost 4 bases and 3 bases, in that order; junction bases with no gene match: 4. Germline V lookup: CDR1 SGHTS, CDR2 YDEGEE. Written as DNA, the CDR3 is TGTGCCAGCAGCCGGACAGGGGCGTACACCGGGGAGCTGTTTTTT. It yields the protein CASSRTGAYTGELFF.

The V call is TRBV11-2, the J call TRBJ1-4, with 7 nucleotides matching TRBD1. Unmatched junction bases numbered 8, after V lost 5 bases and J lost 8 bases. The CDR3 extends over 14 amino acids. Germline assignment: CDR1 SGHAT and CDR2 FQNNGV. CDR3 coding DNA: TGTGCCAGCAGCCGAGGGACAGTGGAAGAAAAACTGTTTTTT. It is translated as CASSRGTVEEKLFF.

The J gene is TRBJ2-7, the V gene TRBV7-8, with 8 bases aligning to TRBD2. The length of the CDR3 is 15 residues. Germline trimming cut 5 bases from V and 2 bases from J; bases unmatched to any gene: 8. Germline CDR1 is SGHVS and CDR2 is FQNEAQ. CDR3 nucleotides: TGTGCCAGCAGCGGCCTATCGGGGGGGCCCTACGAGCAGTACTTC. This encodes CASSGLSGGPYEQYF. Combining the CDR3 with reference TRBV7-8 and TRBJ2-7 gives the whole variable domain GAGVSQSPRYKVAKRGQDVALRCDPISGHVSLFWYQQALGQGPEFLTYFQNEAQLDKSGLPSDRFFAERPEGSVSTLKIQRTQQEDSAVYLCASSGLSGGPYEQYFGPGTRLTVT.

The chain carries TRBV28 and TRBJ1-2; the D is unclear. V was pared by 4 bases and J by 0 bases, with 21 bases between. Looked up from germline, CDR1 is MDHEN and CDR2 is SYDVKM. The CDR3 has 18 amino acids. This CDR3 reads CASSSAYLKTKTNYGYTF. The CDR3 DNA reads TGTGCCAGCAGTTCCGCATACCTAAAGACTAAAACTAACTATGGCTACACCTTC.

V gene TRBV6-5 combines with J gene TRBJ1-6, with D possibly being TRBD1 (6 bases). With 5 bases removed from V and 8 bases from J, the gap between germline ends came to 13 bases. The CDR3 runs to 14 residues. The germline V gene encodes CDR1 MNHEY and CDR2 SVGAGI. The DNA for the CDR3 is TGTGCCAGCAGTGTCCGGACAGCCGATTCACCCCTCCACTTT. As protein: CASSVRTADSPLHF.

The J gene is TRBJ2-7, the V gene TRBV7-8, with D tentatively TRBD1 (5 bases). This CDR3 comprises 15 residues. Germline V gives CDR1 SGHVS, CDR2 FQNEAQ. The V gene lost 0 bases and the J gene lost 3 bases, with 12 bases spanning the gap. The CDR3 nucleotides read TGTGCCAGCAGCTTAGCGGAGAAAAGGGGCTACGAGCAGTACTTC. Residues: CASSLAEKRGYEQYF.

The chain carries TRBV7-2 and TRBJ2-7, with TRBD1 as a possible D gene (5 bases). The germline V gene encodes CDR1 SGHTA and CDR2 FQGNSA. This CDR3 comprises 16 residues. V lost 4 bases and J 0 bases, leaving 16 bases between the germline ends. CDR3 amino acids: CASSSRTQSLSYEQYF. The CDR3 bases are TGTGCCAGCAGCTCTCGGACACAGTCGCTCTCCTACGAGCAGTACTTC. Full variable domain (rest looked up from reference TRBV7-2 and TRBJ2-7): GAGVSQSPSNKVTEKGKDVELRCDPISGHTALYWYRQSLGQGLEFLIYFQGNSAPDKSGLPSDRFSAERTGGSVSTLTIQRTQQEDSAVYLCASSSRTQSLSYEQYFGPGTRLTVT.

The rearrangement uses TRBV10-1 and TRBJ1-1, with 8 bases lining up with TRBD1. CDR3 length equals 16 residues. The germline gives CDR1 WNHNN, CDR2 SYGVQD (reference sequence). Losses at the gene ends were 7 bases for V and 2 bases for J; bases not matched to a gene: 12. The CDR3 region has the DNA TGCGCCAGCATCGCCGGACAGGGAGGGCAAAACACTGAAGCTTTCTTT. This encodes CASIAGQGGQNTEAFF.

This clone was seen a few times. This CDR3 is CASSGTGSGEQYF. In DNA, the CDR3 is TGTGCCAGCAGTGGGACGGGTTCAGGGGAGCAGTACTTC. This rearrangement joins TRBV2 to TRBJ2-7; perhaps TRBD1 as D (5 bases). V lost 4 bases, J lost 7 bases, and 14 bases lay in between. Germline CDR1 is SNHLY and CDR2 is FYNNEI. This CDR3 region has 13 residues.

This clone occurred a few times. Different DNA sequences within this sample yield the same CDR3. The gene calls are TRBV19 and TRBJ2-7, with D hard to call. Germline loops: CDR1 LNHDA, CDR2 SQIVND (reference sequence). There are 13 residues in the CDR3. V shed 1 base and J shed 5 bases, with 9 bases lying between them. For the CDR3, the DNA is TGTGCCAGTAGTATAGCGTCCGGAGACGAGCAGTACTTC. It specifies CASSIASGDEQYF.

This CDR3 reads CASRFTSGTYEQYF. The CDR3 DNA reads TGTGCCAGCCGATTCACTAGCGGAACCTACGAGCAGTACTTC. The chain joins TRBV2 to TRBJ2-7; 8 nucleotides match TRBD2. Germline values: CDR1 SNHLY, CDR2 FYNNEI. Germline trimming cut 8 bases from V and 2 bases from J; bases unmatched to any gene: 8. The CDR3 runs to 14 residues.

This clone was found a few times. Here the CDR3 reads CASSRTGGYGYTF. The CDR3 nucleotides read TGTGCCAGCAGCCGGACAGGGGGCTATGGCTACACCTTC. This chain links TRBV6-1 with TRBJ1-2, with 10 bases lining up with TRBD1. Unmatched junction bases numbered 2, after V lost 6 bases and J lost 4 bases. Germline lookup yields CDR1 MNHNS and CDR2 SASEGT. The CDR3 has 13 residues.

The V and J genes are TRBV11-2 and TRBJ2-1, with 8 bases fitting TRBD2. The germline V gene encodes CDR1 SGHAT and CDR2 FQNNGV. The length of the CDR3 is 12 residues. V dropped 4 bases and J dropped 9; count of bases not matched to a gene: 2. Here the CDR3 reads CASSSTSGEQFF. DNA of the CDR3: TGTGCCAGCAGCTCTACTAGCGGTGAGCAGTTCTTC.

The chain's CDR3 is CASSYGSDSPLHF. The CDR3 nucleotides are TGTGCCAGCAGTTATGGCTCAGATTCACCCCTCCACTTT. This sequence joins TRBV6-5 and TRBJ1-6, with no clear D. The V gene's germline CDR1 is MNHEY and CDR2 SVGAGI. The CDR3 covers 13 residues. V was trimmed by 3 bases and J by 8 bases, leaving 8 bases between them.

The V and J genes are TRBV7-2 and TRBJ1-1, with D possibly being TRBD1 (5 bases). Between the trimmed V and J ends, which lost 2 bases and 3 bases, there was a span of 13 bases. CDR3 size: 15 residues. The germline V gene has CDR1 SGHTA and CDR2 FQGNSA. The CDR3 DNA reads as TGTGCCAGCAGCTTAAGTATCGTAGGGGACACTGAAGCTTTCTTT. Translating it yields CASSLSIVGDTEAFF.

The chain employs TRBV19 and TRBJ1-6; the D gene is possibly TRBD1 (6 bases). This CDR3 spans 17 amino acids. Germline CDR1 is LNHDA and CDR2 is SQIVND (reference sequence). V was cut by 5 bases and J by 10 bases, with 24 bases left in between. CDR3 bases: TGTGCCAGTAGTCCCAAACAGGGTGCCATTCGGTGGTCACCCCTCCACTTT. It specifies CASSPKQGAIRWSPLHF.

Comment on this clone: Relative to the germline gene, one junction end is altered; a read error may explain this. The chain couples TRBV7-9 to TRBJ2-2, with D unclear. Germline V lookup: CDR1 SEHNR, CDR2 FQNEAQ (reference sequence). The CDR3 contains 12 residues. CDR3 DNA sequence: TGTTCCAGCAGCGAAGAGGCCGGGGAGCTGTTTTTT. It yields the protein CSSSEEAGELFF.

The rearrangement uses TRBV6-6 and TRBJ1-2, with D hard to call. From germline, CDR1 is MNHNY and CDR2 SVGAGI (reference sequence). V lost 2 bases and J lost 4, with 8 bases in between. The CDR3 is made up of 13 amino acids. The CDR3 here is CASSYATRYGYTF. The CDR3 region has the DNA TGTGCCAGCAGTTACGCTACGCGCTATGGCTACACCTTC.

The CDR3 DNA is TGCGCCAGCAGTGTGTCCCGGACAGGGGGTGAGGGAACTGAAGCTTTCTTT. Translating gives CASSVSRTGGEGTEAFF. The rearrangement joins TRBV10-1 to TRBJ1-1, with 10 bases that match TRBD1. V gave up 4 bases and J gave up 5 bases; unmatched junction bases: 13. CDR1 and CDR2 (germline): WNHNN, SYGVQD (reference sequence). This CDR3 spans 17 amino acids.

This clone was observed a handful of times. The rearrangement links TRBV11-1 to TRBJ1-1, with TRBD1 identical over 12 bases. V was clipped by 5 bases and J by 6 bases; unmatched bases: 10. The CDR3 is 16 amino acids. Per the germline V gene, CDR1 is SGHAT and CDR2 is FQDESV (reference sequence). As DNA, the CDR3 is TGTGCCAGCAGCGGGACAGGGGGCGGTAGGGCGGCTGAAGCTTTCTTT. Amino acid sequence: CASSGTGGGRAAEAFF.

The rearrangement links TRBV14 to TRBJ1-2, with D unresolved. Germline-derived CDR1 and CDR2 are SGHDN and FVKESK. With 0 bases removed from V and 4 bases from J, the gap between germline ends came to 6 bases. The CDR3 has 13 residues. For the CDR3, the DNA is TGTGCCAGCAGCCAAGAGGAGGGCTATGGCTACACCTTC. This sequence encodes CASSQEEGYGYTF.

The rearrangement uses TRBV6-5 and TRBJ2-3, with D possibly matching TRBD1 (7 bases). This CDR3 spans 14 amino acids. V lost 3 bases, J lost 5 bases, and 12 bases lay in between. Germline lookup yields CDR1 MNHEY and CDR2 SVGAGI. The CDR3 sequence is CASSYQGGGDTQYF. CDR3 nucleotide sequence: TGTGCCAGCAGTTATCAGGGGGGTGGAGATACGCAGTATTTT.

The V call is TRBV5-1, the J call TRBJ2-2; TRBD2 agrees at 14 bases. Germline trimming cut 4 bases from V and 5 bases from J; bases unmatched to any gene: 4. This CDR3 is built from 16 residues. Germline V gives CDR1 SGHRS, CDR2 YFSETQ. CDR3 DNA: TGCGCCAGCAGCGGACTAGCGGGGGGTGAAACCGGGGAGCTGTTTTTT. Residues: CASSGLAGGETGELFF.

The rearrangement links TRBV7-9 to TRBJ1-6; tentatively, D is TRBD1 (5 bases). The CDR3 has 14 residues. Trimming removed 3 bases at V and 6 bases at J, with 9 bases between. CDR1 is SEHNR and CDR2 is FQNEAQ in the germline V gene (reference sequence). CDR3 residues: CASSFDSLNSPLHF. DNA of the CDR3: TGTGCCAGCAGCTTTGACAGCCTTAATTCACCCCTCCACTTT.